This T cell receptor beta chain was identified in a study of blood T cell repertoires in COVID-19. Study summary: The United States, Italy and Spain provided the acute and convalescent COVID-19 samples. Nucleic acid was either cDNA or gDNA, and it came from T cells, B-cell-depleted T cells, or PBMCs.

Source study methods: Reference gene primer amplification in the assay estimated nucleated cell counts. Measured with immunoSEQ multiplex PCR; TCRdb has only the in-frame clones, and not every one. The DNA was the basis for D and trimming; V, J and clone size are from that table. This table holds about 95,000 clones, 81% found once. Sequencing input: peripheral blood. This sequence was found in an older man with active or convalescent COVID-19.

The CDR3, as DNA: TGTGCCAGCAGCTTGACAGGGACCAACACCGGGGAGCTGTTTTTT. Encoded protein: CASSLTGTNTGELFF. This chain uses TRBV5-6 with TRBJ2-2, with D possibly TRBD1 on 6 matching bases. CDR3 length: 15 amino acids. The V gene lost 1 base and the J gene lost 2 bases, with 9 bases spanning the gap. From germline, CDR1 is SGHDT and CDR2 YYEEEE.